The TCR beta chain described here comes from a study of cytomegalovirus exposure and HLA in healthy donors. General study findings and limits: In a later analysis, at a false discovery rate of 0.05, 16,951 TCR beta sequences matched HLA alleles. The authors later found TCR association rates varying by HLA locus, with DRB1 most and HLA-C fewest. A later analysis found most CMV-associated TCR beta chains apparently HLA-restricted. TCR beta V- and J-gene trimming, according to a later analysis, was linked to a missense DCLRE1C variant.

Use of 60 Vbeta and 13 Jbeta primers characterized the PCR. This table comes from immunoSEQ multiplex PCR, and its TCRdb copy is limited to in-frame clones, with some not included. The sample carries around 150,000 clones, around 75% recorded once. To note about this clone: The antigen is undetermined.

The TCR originated in a woman between 50 and 59 years old in good health and CMV-seropositive. Sequenced: PBMCs.

The CDR3 loop is CASSLVGDSYEQYF. For the CDR3, the DNA is TGCGCCAGCAGCTTGGTAGGGGACTCCTACGAGCAGTACTTC. This rearrangement joins TRBV5-1 to TRBJ2-5; a weak D match, TRBD1 (5 bases). The J call may not be correct, given that the DNA end is closer to TRBJ2-7. The CDR3 loop spans 14 amino acids. In germline, CDR1 is SGHRS, CDR2 YFSETQ.